The clone carrying this T cell receptor beta chain was seen a few times. The antigen is undetermined. The data are from a study of early T cells in non-severe SARS-CoV-2 infection. Study results and caveats: VDJdb matching skewed toward anti-spike CD8 responses, missing private and CD4 specificities.

Each CDR3 protein is one row after TCRdb ran MiXCR on the 5' RACE reads. The data show around 60,000 distinct CDR3 sequences, around 13% seen once. Germline assignment: CDR1 MDHEN and CDR2 SYDVKM. V lost 6 bases, J lost 1 base, and 4 bases stayed unmatched. This CDR3 has 15 amino acids. The sequencing input was whole blood. This clonotype was sampled from an adult who was a healthcare worker with PCR-confirmed SARS-CoV-2 infection or an uninfected control (not recorded which). The chain combines TRBV28 with TRBJ2-2; 8 nucleotides match TRBD2. DNA for the CDR3: TGTGCCAGCAGCACGGGAGGGGAGAACACCGGGGAGCTGTTTTTT. This encodes CASSTGGENTGELFF.